Below are 10 T cell receptor beta chains sequenced from a single sample in a study of identical twins. Using its own MiXCR run on the 5' RACE reads, TCRdb lists one record per CDR3 protein. The sample holds hundreds of thousands of distinct CDR3 sequences, 7.5% seen once. This sample was also put to use in a study of yellow fever vaccine responses in identical twins.

The sample consisted of memory (CD45RO+) T cells sorted from blood. The receptors originated from a woman aged 18-29 years in good health.

This clonotype was seen at least ten times. The chain combines TRBV5-6 with TRBJ2-7; D possibly corresponds to TRBD1 (6 bases). The CDR3 has 14 residues. Trimming removed 0 bases from V and 7 bases from J, with 14 bases in between. Germline V gives CDR1 SGHDT, CDR2 YYEEEE. CDR3 DNA sequence: TGTGCCAGCAGCTTGGACAGGGCAGCTGGGGAGCAGTACTTC. The encoded protein is CASSLDRAAGEQYF. Based on the CDR3 plus reference TRBV5-6 and TRBJ2-7, the full variable domain is DAGVTQSPTHLIKTRGQQVTLRCSPKSGHDTVSWYQQALGQGPQFIFQYYEEEERQRGNFPDRFSGHQFPNYSSELNVNALLLGDSALYLCASSLDRAAGEQYFGPGTRLTVT.

This clonotype was detected ten times or more. The rearrangement joins TRBV12-3 or TRBV12-4 to TRBJ1-3, with D uncertain. The CDR3 consists of 12 residues. Trimming took off 2 bases at V and 4 bases at J, with 3 bases between the two ends. The CDR3 loop reads CASSLKGNTIYF. The CDR3 bases are TGTGCCAGCAGTTTAAAGGGAAACACCATATATTTT.

This clonotype was counted ten times or more. The chain recombines TRBV12-3 or TRBV12-4 with TRBJ2-1, with TRBD2 as a possible D gene (5 bases). The CDR3 runs to 11 residues. V gave up 7 bases and J gave up 9 bases, with 10 bases separating them. CDR3 bases: TGTGCCAGCACCCGGGCGGGTGAGCAGTTCTTC. This codes for CASTRAGEQFF.

This clonotype has at least ten counts. The chain links TRBV21-1 to TRBJ2-7. TRBV21-1 is given as a pseudogene. This CDR3 region has 14 residues. The CDR3, as DNA: TGTGCCAGCAGCAAAGGAAATGGTACCTACGAGCAGTACTTC. Translation: CASSKGNGTYEQYF.

Many counts were recorded for this clonotype. The chain recombines TRBV20-1 with TRBJ2-4; tentatively, D is TRBD2 (7 bases). This CDR3 is 15 amino acids long. V shed 1 base and J shed 0 bases, with 10 bases lying between them. Germline CDR1 DFQATT, CDR2 SNEGSKA (reference sequence). CDR3 DNA: TGCAGTGCTAGAGCGCGGGGGCTAGCCAAAAACATTCAGTACTTC. This gives the protein CSARARGLAKNIQYF.

This clonotype has a handful of counts. V gene TRBV6-2 or TRBV6-3 combines with J gene TRBJ1-5, with D uncertain. V dropped 4 bases and J dropped 6 bases, with 16 bases sitting between them. The CDR3 length is 15 residues. Germline assignment: CDR1 MNHEY and CDR2 SVGEGT. CDR3 DNA sequence: TGTGCCAGCAGTTTAAACAGCCGTGAGGTTCAGCCCCAGCATTTT. Translating gives CASSLNSREVQPQHF.

In this sample, this clonotype turned up a few times. A read error may produce the germline difference seen at one junction end. The chain has TRBV28 and TRBJ2-7, with D possibly TRBD1 on 6 matching bases. CDR1 MDHEN and CDR2 SYDVKM come from the germline V gene. The CDR3 consists of 17 residues. The CDR3 coding sequence is TGTGCCAGTAGTTACCCCTTACAGGGCCGTAGCCCCTACGAGCAGTACTTC. Translated: CASSYPLQGRSPYEQYF.

This clonotype was seen many times. The chain is built from TRBV3-1 and TRBJ2-7; D tentatively fits TRBD1 or TRBD2 (5 bases each). V shed 3 bases and J shed 0 bases, with 9 bases lying between them. Germline V gene lookup returns CDR1 LGHDT and CDR2 YNNKEL (reference sequence). The CDR3 is made up of 14 amino acids. CDR3 residues: CASSQGRVSYEQYF. The CDR3 DNA follows: TGTGCCAGCAGCCAGGGGCGGGTCTCCTACGAGCAGTACTTC.

The rearrangement links TRBV20-1 to TRBJ2-3; 9 positions agree with TRBD1. The CDR3 consists of 14 residues. The germline gives CDR1 DFQATT, CDR2 SNEGSKA (reference sequence). Germline trimming cut 5 bases from V and 0 bases from J; bases unmatched to any gene: 3. In nucleotides, the CDR3 is TGCAGTGCTCCCGGGACAGGGAGCACAGATACGCAGTATTTT. The encoded protein is CSAPGTGSTDTQYF.

This clonotype was found a few times. This sequence joins TRBV7-2 and TRBJ2-1; D ambiguous. V lost 1 base and J 9 bases, leaving 7 bases between the germline ends. CDR3 length equals 12 residues. Per the germline V gene, CDR1 is SGHTA and CDR2 is FQGNSA. The CDR3 coding sequence is TGTGCCAGCAGCTTAGGGGTTGGTGAGCAGTTCTTC. This sequence encodes CASSLGVGEQFF.